Listed below are T cell receptor beta chains from one sample, sequenced in a study of blood T cell repertoires in COVID-19. Using immunoSEQ multiplex PCR, the repertoire was profiled, and TCRdb retains in-frame clones only, with some absent. There are 250,000 to 350,000 clones in the sample; 87% occur only once, and about 2% lies in the top ten. Sample: peripheral blood. These receptors all come from a woman aged 45 to 65 who had recovered from COVID-19. Both conserved end residues are part of each CDR3. A D gene is named only where the DNA matches it firmly. Rows give clone size only sometimes, using once, few, many, or a class for an expanded clone.

TRBJ2-7,-,TRBV18,-,TGTGCCAGCTCCCCTAATTACTACGAGCAGTACTTC,CASSPNYYEQYF
TRBJ2-5,-,TRBV3-1/TRBV3-2,-,TGTGCCAGCAGCACTTTAGCGGTGGGGACCCAGTACTTC,CASSTLAVGTQYF
TRBJ2-2,-,TRBV5-4,-,TGTGCCAGCAGCTTTAGTTTGGGACTCCTTAACACCGGGGAGCTGTTTTTT,CASSFSLGLLNTGELFF
TRBJ1-1,-,TRBV7-9,-,TGTGCCAGCAGCCCGAGCGAGGGCGCTGAAGCTTTCTTT,CASSPSEGAEAFF
TRBJ2-2,-,TRBV5-1,-,TGCGCCAGCAGCGAAAAGCACACCGGGGAGCTGTTTTTT,CASSEKHTGELFF
TRBJ1-1,-,TRBV5-5,-,TGTGCCAGCAGCGACGCGGGACGGCTGAACACTGAAGCTTTCTTT,CASSDAGRLNTEAFF
TRBJ1-1,-,TRBV7-3,few,TGTGCCAGCAGCCCGAGAAGGGGGACTAGGACTGAAGCTTTCTTT,CASSPRRGTRTEAFF
TRBJ1-4,-,TRBV6-1,-,TGTGCCAGCAGTGAAGCGCGGCGGATTAATGAAAAACTGTTTTTT,CASSEARRINEKLFF
TRBJ1-6,-,TRBV6-5,few,TGTGCCAGCAGTTATCCGGATAATTCACCCCTCCACTTT,CASSYPDNSPLHF
TRBJ2-7,TRBD2,TRBV2,-,TGTGCCAGCAGTGAAGCGAGCGGGAGGGCCTACGAGCAGTACTTC,CASSEASGRAYEQYF
TRBJ1-2,-,TRBV28,-,TGTGCCAGCAGCCCCAGGGTTCGCTATGGCTACACCTTC,CASSPRVRYGYTF
TRBJ2-7,TRBD2,TRBV2,-,TGTGCCAGCAGGGGACTAGCGGGGGCCGGGGAGCAGTACTTC,CASRGLAGAGEQYF
TRBJ2-1,-,TRBV3-1/TRBV3-2,-,TGTGCCAGCAGCCCCGAGGGTGCCGCGGGGAATGAGCAGTTCTTC,CASSPEGAAGNEQFF
TRBJ2-7,TRBD1,TRBV7-8,-,TGTGCCAGCAGCTTAGGTGCAGGGGGCTACGAGCAGTACTTC,CASSLGAGGYEQYF
TRBJ1-2,-,TRBV7-9,-,TGTGCCAGCAGCTTAAACCAGGGGAACTATGGCTACACCTTC,CASSLNQGNYGYTF
TRBJ1-4,-,TRBV7-9,-,TGTGCCAGCAGCTTAGTGAAGGACTTCGAGGCAACTAATGAAAAACTGTTTTTT,CASSLVKDFEATNEKLFF
TRBJ1-1,TRBD1,TRBV5-6,-,TGTGCCAGCAACGATGGACAGGGTTGGACTGAAGCTTTCTTT,CASNDGQGWTEAFF
TRBJ2-7,TRBD2,TRBV7-9,-,TGTGCCAGCAGCTCGCGACTAGCGGAGCAGTACTTC,CASSSRLAEQYF
TRBJ2-3,-,TRBV27,-,TGTGCCAGCAGTTTCTGGGCCACAGATACGCAGTATTTT,CASSFWATDTQYF
TRBJ2-3,TRBD2,TRBV7-3,-,TGTGCCAGCAGCTTAAAACTAGCGGAAAGAGATACGCAGTATTTT,CASSLKLAERDTQYF
TRBJ2-1,TRBD1,TRBV6-5,-,TGTGCCAGCAGTCACGGACAGGGGGCCTCGAGGCAGTTCTTC,CASSHGQGASRQFF
TRBJ2-2,-,TRBV4-3,-,TGCGCCAGCAGCCAAGGGCTCGTCGGGGAGCTGTTTTTT,CASSQGLVGELFF
TRBJ1-2,TRBD1,TRBV5-4,once,TGTGCCAGCACCCTGGACAGGGGAGACTATGGCTACACCTTC,CASTLDRGDYGYTF
TRBJ2-7,-,TRBV7-5,-,TGTGCCAGAAGCTTAATCGACGGGGATACTTCCTACGAGCAGTACTTC,CARSLIDGDTSYEQYF
TRBJ2-3,-,TRBV15,-,TGTGCCACCAGCAGAGATTTTAGTACGCAGTATTTT,CATSRDFSTQYF
TRBJ2-7,-,TRBV30,-,TGTGCCTGGAGATACAGGGCCTCCGTATACGAGCAGTACTTC,CAWRYRASVYEQYF
TRBJ1-1,TRBD1,TRBV9,once,TGTGCCAGCAGCCCCCGTCCCGGGACAGGAAACACTGAAGCTTTCTTT,CASSPRPGTGNTEAFF
TRBJ2-3,TRBD2,TRBV5-1,-,TGCGCCAGCAGCTTCGGACTAGCAGGCACAGATACGCAGTATTTT,CASSFGLAGTDTQYF
TRBJ1-5,-,TRBV28,-,TGTGCCAGCAGGGGAGAGGTGGGATGGCAGCCCCAGCATTTT,CASRGEVGWQPQHF
TRBJ2-2,-,TRBV9,-,TGTGCCAGCGAGGCTTCCACCGGGGAGCTGTTTTTT,CASEASTGELFF
TRBJ2-7,-,TRBV3-1/TRBV3-2,-,TGTACCAGCAGCCAAGGTACCCGCGGCGAGCAGTACTTC,CTSSQGTRGEQYF
TRBJ1-2,-,TRBV19,-,TGTGCCAGTAGTCAGAGACAGTATGGCTACACCTTC,CASSQRQYGYTF
TRBJ2-7,-,TRBV6-2/TRBV6-3,few,TGTGCCAGCAGTAGGGACACCTCCTACGAGCAGTACTTC,CASSRDTSYEQYF
TRBJ1-1,-,TRBV21-1,once,TGTGCCGTAAAAGACAGGGTCGGGGCTGAAGCTTTCTTT,CAVKDRVGAEAFF
TRBJ1-6,-,TRBV18,-,TGTGCCAGCTCACCGACCCCCCCGGGACAAAAAAATTCACCCCTCCACTTT,CASSPTPPGQKNSPLHF
TRBJ2-5,-,TRBV5-5,-,TGTGCCAGCAGCTTGGGTGGGGGGGCCCGCCAAGAGACCCAGTACTTC,CASSLGGGARQETQYF
TRBJ1-1,-,TRBV7-9,-,TGTGCCAGCAGCACGGAGGGGCTCGCCACTGAAGCTTTCTTT,CASSTEGLATEAFF
TRBJ2-3,TRBD2,TRBV2,-,TGTGCCAGCAGTCCCGGGACTAGCGTCGCAGATACGCAGTATTTT,CASSPGTSVADTQYF
TRBJ1-1,-,TRBV18,-,TGTGCCAGCTCACCTCCGACAGGTTTGAACACTGAAGCTTTCTTT,CASSPPTGLNTEAFF
TRBJ1-1,-,TRBV11-2,-,TGTGCCAGCAGCTCGGACTACACTGAAGCTTTCTTT,CASSSDYTEAFF
TRBJ1-4,-,TRBV28,once,TGTGCCAGCAGTTTAGGGGGGATTAATGAAAAACTGTTTTTT,CASSLGGINEKLFF
TRBJ2-7,TRBD2,TRBV5-6,-,TGTGCCAGCAGCTTGGCAGGGAGGGGCTACGAGCAGTACTTC,CASSLAGRGYEQYF
TRBJ1-2,-,TRBV7-6,-,TGTGCCAGCAGCCCCCAACTCGTGCATGGCTACACCTTC,CASSPQLVHGYTF
TRBJ2-7,TRBD1,TRBV30,-,TGTGCCTGGAGTGTATCAGGGGGCTACGAGCAGTACTTC,CAWSVSGGYEQYF
TRBJ1-5,-,TRBV2,-,TGTGCCAGCAGAGTGACAGCCAGAAATCAGCCCCAGCATTTT,CASRVTARNQPQHF
TRBJ1-2,TRBD1,TRBV6-1,-,TGTGCCAGCAGTGAGGGACAGGGCTTTCGGTATGGCTACACCTTC,CASSEGQGFRYGYTF